These 25 T cell receptor beta chains were sequenced from one sample in a study of T-cell reconstitution after alpha-beta-depleted transplantation in children. For TCRbeta, the library was prepared with unique molecular identifiers. TCRdb called the PCR reads again in MiXCR, with one record for every CDR3 protein. The table has about 270,000 distinct CDR3 sequences, 9.9% seen once. Here the sequenced sample was PBMCs from the stem cell graft donor, taken from the stem cell graft. Receptors originate from a human donor who donated a stem cell graft to a child with SCID.

This clonotype was counted between two and nine times. This chain joins TRBV9 and TRBJ2-1; 9 bases agree with TRBD1. From germline, CDR1 is SGDLS and CDR2 YYNGEE. The ends lost 2 bases at V and 4 bases at J; junction bases unmatched: 10. The CDR3 has 17 amino acids. The CDR3 region is CASSVGQGVTLYNEQFF. As DNA, the CDR3 is TGTGCCAGCAGCGTGGGACAGGGTGTAACCCTTTACAATGAGCAGTTCTTC.

This clonotype appeared many times. The rearrangement joins TRBV20-1 to TRBJ2-4; D call uncertain. The germline V and J ends were trimmed by 0 bases and 8 bases, with 11 bases remaining between them. This CDR3 has 13 amino acids. Germline assignment: CDR1 DFQATT and CDR2 SNEGSKA (reference sequence). Written as DNA, the CDR3 is TGCAGTGCTAGAGATCAGGCAAGGGACATTCAGTACTTC. Translated, it gives CSARDQARDIQYF.

DNA for the CDR3: TGTGCCAGCAGTTCGAGGCCCACAGATACGCAGTATTTT. Its translation: CASSSRPTDTQYF. The V and J genes are TRBV12-3 or TRBV12-4 and TRBJ2-3; D is unclear. The CDR3 has 13 amino acids. V was clipped by 4 bases and J by 2 bases, with 7 bases between them.

The chain is built from TRBV19 and TRBJ1-4; D not certain. CDR1 and CDR2 from the germline V gene are LNHDA and SQIVND (reference sequence). The length of the CDR3 is 14 residues. Trimming took 5 bases from V and 2 from J, leaving 9 bases between them. For the CDR3, the DNA is TGTGCCAGTAGTTCCCTAGGGACTAATGAAAAACTGTTTTTT. It codes for CASSSLGTNEKLFF.

The chain uses TRBV5-6 and TRBJ2-6, with D unclear. Trimming took 7 bases from V and 0 from J, leaving 5 bases between them. This CDR3 has 13 amino acids. CDR1 is SGHDT and CDR2 is YYEEEE in the germline V gene. The CDR3 spells CASHPSGANVLTF. Here the CDR3 DNA reads TGTGCCAGCCACCCCTCTGGGGCCAACGTCCTGACTTTC.

The chain couples TRBV7-8 to TRBJ2-1; no clear D. This CDR3 has 13 amino acids. CDR1 is SGHVS, CDR2 FQNEAQ, per germline. Trimming shortened V by 3 bases and J by 16 bases, and 19 bases separated the two germline ends. CDR3 region: CASSFPMTQQVFF. The CDR3 DNA reads TGTGCCAGCAGCTTCCCTATGACCCAGCAGGTTTTCTTC.

This clonotype turned up a few times. The chain employs TRBV20-1 and TRBJ2-1; 8 bases align to TRBD2. The germline V gene encodes CDR1 DFQATT and CDR2 SNEGSKA (reference sequence). This CDR3 is built from 13 residues. V was pared by 8 bases and J by 0 bases, with 3 bases of the junction left unmatched. The CDR3, as DNA: TGCAGTTCCGGGACTAGCTCCTACAATGAGCAGTTCTTC. It encodes CSSGTSSYNEQFF.

V and J are TRBV12-3 or TRBV12-4 and TRBJ1-3; D call uncertain. The CDR3 loop spans 14 amino acids. Trimming took 5 bases from V and 0 from J, leaving 8 bases between them. CDR3: CASSPYSSGNTIYF. The CDR3 DNA reads TGTGCCAGCAGTCCCTACAGCTCTGGAAACACCATATATTTT.

The table lists this clonotype with many counts. J is TRBJ1-1 and V is TRBV6-5; D is ambiguous. V lost 5 bases, J lost 3 bases, and 16 bases lay in between. This CDR3 has 15 amino acids. Germline CDR1 is MNHEY and CDR2 is SVGAGI. The CDR3 reads CASSPAPGRDTEAFF. CDR3 DNA sequence: TGTGCCAGCAGTCCCGCGCCAGGACGGGACACTGAAGCTTTCTTT.

V gene TRBV7-6 combines with J gene TRBJ2-1; D is uncertain. The V end was cut by 1 base, the J end by 6 bases, with 10 bases between. Germline-derived CDR1 and CDR2 are SGHVS and FNYEAQ. The CDR3 runs 14 residues. The CDR3 DNA reads TGTGCCAGCAGCTTAGGTTTCCAGGCCAATGAGCAGTTCTTC. This gives the protein CASSLGFQANEQFF.

Many counts were recorded for this clonotype. The rearrangement joins TRBV12-3 or TRBV12-4 to TRBJ2-2; D ambiguous. The ends were cut back, 2 bases at V and 6 bases at J, with 7 bases in the middle. The CDR3 is made up of 13 amino acids. The CDR3 spells CASSLLGPGELFF. CDR3 bases: TGTGCCAGCAGTTTACTGGGCCCCGGGGAGCTGTTTTTT.

This clonotype appeared many times. The J gene is TRBJ2-3, the V gene TRBV11-2; D is perhaps TRBD2 (6 bases). The CDR3 is 14 amino acids. V was clipped by 3 bases and J by 3 bases, with 10 bases between them. Germline V gives CDR1 SGHAT, CDR2 FQNNGV. The CDR3 sequence is CASSLGGLTDTQYF. The DNA for the CDR3 is TGTGCCAGCAGCTTGGGGGGTTTGACAGATACGCAGTATTTT.

This clonotype has a count of ten or more. The J gene is TRBJ1-1, the V gene TRBV27; possible D gene TRBD1, 5 bases. The ends were cut back, 1 base at V and 3 bases at J, with 18 bases in the middle. Germline V lookup: CDR1 MNHEY, CDR2 SMNVEV (reference sequence). The CDR3 runs to 17 residues. The CDR3 nucleotides read TGTGCCAGCAGTTTATTGCCCGACCGGGGGAGGTACACTGAAGCTTTCTTT. Its translation: CASSLLPDRGRYTEAFF.

This clonotype was counted between two and nine times. The V and J genes are TRBV20-1 and TRBJ2-5; 10 bases line up with TRBD1. V shed 5 bases and J 2 bases; nucleotides not matched to a gene: 8. The CDR3 loop spans 15 amino acids. CDR1 and CDR2 from the germline V gene are DFQATT and SNEGSKA (reference sequence). The CDR3 nucleotides read TGCAGTGCTCCCCGACAGGGGGCATGGCAAGAGACCCAGTACTTC. Residues: CSAPRQGAWQETQYF.

This clonotype has a count of ten or more. Written as DNA, the CDR3 is TGTGCCAGCAGCCAAGATCCGGAGGAAGGGACCCAGTACTTC. It translates to CASSQDPEEGTQYF. The chain has TRBV3-1 and TRBJ2-5, with D possibly TRBD2 on 5 matching bases. The CDR3 totals 14 residues. From germline, CDR1 is LGHDT and CDR2 YNNKEL (reference sequence). V was shortened by 0 bases and J by 7 bases, with 12 bases between the two germline ends.

This clonotype was recorded at least ten times. The chain joins TRBV20-1 to TRBJ1-1; no clear D. The germline V gene has CDR1 DFQATT and CDR2 SNEGSKA (reference sequence). V lost 0 bases, J lost 5 bases, and 10 bases lay in between. CDR3 length: 13 residues. This chain's CDR3 is CSARDHLQTEAFF. The CDR3 DNA sequence: TGCAGTGCTAGAGATCACCTGCAGACTGAAGCTTTCTTT.

CDR3 amino acids: CSAIIQGSANTEAFF. The CDR3 nucleotides are TGCAGTGCTATAATACAGGGTTCGGCGAACACTGAAGCTTTCTTT. This chain connects TRBV20-1 to TRBJ1-1; possible D gene TRBD1, 6 bases. Trimming removed 4 bases from V and 1 base from J, with 16 bases in between. The CDR3 sequence is 15 residues long. Germline loops: CDR1 DFQATT, CDR2 SNEGSKA (reference sequence).

The chain links TRBV12-3 or TRBV12-4 to TRBJ1-5; D unclear. This CDR3 has 14 amino acids. Between the trimmed V and J ends, which lost 1 base and 5 bases, there was a span of 9 bases. The CDR3: CASSLDGRYQPQHF. The CDR3 region has the DNA TGTGCCAGCAGTTTAGACGGTAGATATCAGCCCCAGCATTTT.

This clonotype was counted only a few times. The CDR3 is CASSVLWSANTEAFF. CDR3 sequence (DNA): TGTGCCAGCAGCGTCTTGTGGTCAGCTAACACTGAAGCTTTCTTT. J is TRBJ1-1 and V is TRBV7-9, with D unresolved. Germline values: CDR1 SEHNR, CDR2 FQNEAQ (reference sequence). This CDR3 contains 15 residues. V lost 5 bases, J lost 2 bases, and 15 bases lay in between.

The chain has TRBV14 and TRBJ2-7; D is unclear. V lost 4 bases to trimming and J lost 3 bases, with 4 bases between them. CDR1 is SGHDN, CDR2 FVKESK, per germline. The CDR3 covers 11 residues. The CDR3 reads CASSRHYEQYF. CDR3 sequence (DNA): TGTGCCAGCAGCCGACACTACGAGCAGTACTTC.

This sequence joins TRBV20-1 and TRBJ1-6; possible D gene TRBD1, 5 bases. The V end lost 3 bases, the J end lost 2 bases, and 14 bases lay between the germline ends. The CDR3 contains 16 residues. Germline values: CDR1 DFQATT, CDR2 SNEGSKA (reference sequence). CDR3 DNA: TGCAGTGCTAGTTGGGGGGGACGAACCTATAATTCACCCCTCCACTTT. Amino acid sequence: CSASWGGRTYNSPLHF.

The chain is built from TRBV12-3 or TRBV12-4 and TRBJ2-3, with TRBD2 matching over 7 bases. The CDR3 loop spans 16 amino acids. V lost 6 bases and J lost 4; bases outside the gene matches: 13. This chain's CDR3 is CASRWGGEISADTQYF. The CDR3 DNA follows: TGTGCCAGCAGATGGGGGGGGGAGATCAGTGCAGATACGCAGTATTTT.

The rearrangement joins TRBV12-3 or TRBV12-4 to TRBJ1-6, with D possibly TRBD1 on 5 matching bases. V was shortened by 5 bases and J by 7 bases, with 12 bases between the two germline ends. CDR3 length equals 14 residues. Here the CDR3 reads CASSARVGNSPLHF. The CDR3 DNA reads TGTGCCAGCAGTGCCAGGGTCGGAAATTCACCCCTCCACTTT.

This clonotype was picked up a small number of times. The chain has TRBV3-1 and TRBJ2-7; no reliable D call. Germline CDR1 LGHDT, CDR2 YNNKEL (reference sequence). V lost 1 base to trimming and J lost 0 bases, with 4 bases between them. The CDR3 sequence is 13 residues long. CDR3 protein: CASSQVVSYEQYF. The DNA for the CDR3 is TGTGCCAGCAGCCAAGTAGTCTCCTACGAGCAGTACTTC.

The chain combines TRBV10-3 with TRBJ1-1; D remains unclear. Trimming cost V 4 bases and J 2 bases, with 17 bases left between them. The CDR3 is made up of 16 amino acids. Germline loops: CDR1 ENHRY, CDR2 SYGVKD. CDR3 loop: CAISGRRASINTEAFF. The CDR3, as DNA: TGTGCCATCAGTGGGAGGAGAGCTTCGATTAACACTGAAGCTTTCTTT.